This TCR beta chain was captured in a study of patients and donors after allogeneic stem cell transplantation. Many counts were recorded for this clonotype. MiXCR was run by TCRdb on the RT-PCR reads, yielding one entry per CDR3 protein. The profile shows fewer than 60,000 distinct CDR3 sequences, 13% of them singletons. The CDR3 is 15 amino acids. In germline, CDR1 is DFQATT, CDR2 SNEGSKA (reference sequence). Trimming took 6 bases from V and 3 from J; bases not matched to a gene: 7. Source material: blood, either unsorted or a sorted T cell fraction (not recorded which). The TCR originated in a human donor who was either an allogeneic HSCT recipient or a stem cell or donor lymphocyte infusion donor (not recorded which). It is not recorded whose cells these are; they may come from a transplant donor. The chain combines TRBV20-1 with TRBJ2-1; 11 bases agree with TRBD2. CDR3 amino acids: CSAPEGLAVYNEQFF. The CDR3 DNA follows: TGCAGTGCACCTGAGGGACTAGCGGTCTACAATGAGCAGTTCTTC.